This T cell receptor beta chain stems from a study of blood T cell repertoires in COVID-19. Here immunoSEQ multiplex PCR was the method, and the copy in TCRdb shows in-frame clones only, minus some. The sample carries roughly 41,000 clones, under 85% recorded once. This clone has just one count. Trimming at V came to 6 bases and at J to 4 bases, leaving 6 bases not matched to a gene. This CDR3 comprises 13 residues. The germline V gene encodes CDR1 SGDLS and CDR2 YYNGEE. This chain connects TRBV9 to TRBJ1-2; TRBD1 aligns across 7 bases. The sequencing input was peripheral blood. This sequence was found in a woman over 75 with acute or convalescent COVID-19. The CDR3 reads CASTKTGFYGYTF. The CDR3 coding sequence is TGTGCCAGCACTAAGACAGGGTTCTATGGCTACACCTTC.